This TCR beta chain was captured in a study of cytomegalovirus exposure and HLA in healthy donors. Study summary: Some 80 million unique TCR sequences came from HLA-typed donors in an early release. Study conclusions and caveats: Some highly shared sequence variants likely arose as a pipeline artifact. Analysis was carried out at a later point, and it linked a missense DCLRE1C variant to TCR beta V- and J-gene trimming. As confirmed in vitro, a few CMV-associated chains were specific for CMV antigens.

This PCR relied on a set of 60 Vbeta primers and 13 Jbeta primers. Sequencing was performed with immunoSEQ multiplex PCR; in TCRdb, only in-frame clones are kept and a portion is missing. The sample lists more than 100,000 clones, around 72% seen once, with about 1.5% in the top ten. There are 13 residues in the CDR3. Germline-derived CDR1 and CDR2 are SNHLY and FYNNEI. Worth noting for this clone: The antigen remains undetermined. The germline gene is not matched at one end of the junction; a read error may be the cause.

V usage is TRBV2 and J usage is TRBJ2-7, with TRBD2 matching over 9 bases. Input material: PBMCs. This receptor was taken from a young woman in good health and CMV-seronegative. The DNA of the CDR3 is TGTGCCAGCACTGAAGGTCTAGCGGGGTTTGAGTACTTC. It is translated as CASTEGLAGFEYF.